The 24 T cell receptor beta chains in this list originate from one sample, sequenced in a study of T cells expressing NK-cell markers. After re-calling the 5' RACE reads, TCRdb lists one entry per CDR3 protein, DNA absent. Found here are about 460,000 distinct CDR3 sequences; the top ten clones hold more than 1.4%. Material for sequencing was blood T cells: a sorted CD56 or NKG2C T cell subset, CD4+ or CD8+ T cells, or bulk PBMC T cells (not recorded which). Source of these receptors: a woman aged 45-60 years in good health.

The chain links TRBV11-2 to TRBJ1-4; absent DNA, TCRdb's TRBD1 call cannot be checked. Looked up from germline, CDR1 is SGHAT and CDR2 is FQNNGV. The CDR3 extends over 16 amino acids. CDR3: CASSLERTGMNEKLFF.

This chain links TRBV12-3 or TRBV12-4 with TRBJ1-1; TCRdb proposes TRBD1, but this gene call is untestable without DNA. The CDR3 contains 13 residues. This CDR3 reads CASSPSTGLRAFF.

V usage is TRBV7-9 and J usage is TRBJ2-2. The germline V gene has CDR1 SEHNR and CDR2 FQNEAQ (reference sequence). The length of the CDR3 is 13 residues. CDR3 in amino acids: CASSAYQDGELFF.

The V and J genes are TRBV24-1 and TRBJ2-1; TCRdb proposes TRBD2, but this gene call is untestable without DNA. The CDR3 covers 17 residues. Germline CDR1 is KGHDR and CDR2 is SFDVKD. CDR3 amino acids: CATSDPTSGRSRNEQFF.

The chain is built from TRBV20-1 and TRBJ2-2. Germline CDR1 reads DFQATT; CDR2 reads SNEGSKA (reference sequence). CDR3 length: 12 residues. The CDR3 sequence is CSASNWGGELFF.

The chain is built from TRBV2 and TRBJ2-2. This CDR3 region has 13 residues. From germline, CDR1 is SNHLY and CDR2 FYNNEI. CDR3 region: CASSVQPSGELFF.

This chain joins TRBV6-2 or TRBV6-3 and TRBJ2-1; no DNA is available, so the TRBD2 call from TCRdb remains unchecked. Germline-derived CDR1 and CDR2 are MNHEY and SVGEGT. The CDR3 sequence is 13 residues long. CDR3 sequence reads: CASRDWRQQEQFF.

The genes are TRBV25-1 and TRBJ2-3; TCRdb names TRBD1, which stays unverified in the absence of DNA. From germline, CDR1 is MGHDK and CDR2 SYGVNS. This CDR3 is 14 amino acids long. The CDR3 spells CASTGTGGTDTQYF.

Here the CDR3 reads CASSEAVGQGNYGYTF. This chain uses TRBV5-1 with TRBJ1-2; the D call of TRBD1 rests on TCRdb alone, since no DNA is present to check it. Germline V CDR1 and CDR2: SGHRS, YFSETQ. The CDR3 runs 16 residues.

This rearrangement joins TRBV20-1 to TRBJ2-2. CDR3 length equals 15 residues. Germline CDR1 is DFQATT and CDR2 is SNEGSKA (reference sequence). The CDR3 loop is CSARDLRGNTGELFF.

The chain joins TRBV5-1 to TRBJ1-1; TCRdb's assignment of TRBD1 cannot be checked, as there is no DNA. CDR1 is SGHRS, CDR2 YFSETQ, per germline. The CDR3 extends over 15 amino acids. This CDR3 reads CASSFRDVLNTEAFF.

The V call is TRBV5-1, the J call TRBJ1-3. Germline V gene data show CDR1 as SGHRS and CDR2 as YFSETQ. The CDR3 consists of 15 residues. This CDR3 reads CASSLLADTGNTIYF. Based on the CDR3 plus reference TRBV5-1 and TRBJ1-3, the full variable domain is KAGVTQTPRYLIKTRGQQVTLSCSPISGHRSVSWYQQTPGQGLQFLFEYFSETQRNKGNFPGRFSGRQFSNSRSEMNVSTLELGDSALYLCASSLLADTGNTIYFGEGSWLTVV.

J is TRBJ2-7 and V is TRBV12-3 or TRBV12-4; TCRdb names TRBD2, which stays unverified in the absence of DNA. The CDR3 covers 19 residues. The CDR3 sequence: CASSHRPGLAEARPYEQYF.

V and J are TRBV4-2 and TRBJ1-5. There are 14 residues in the CDR3. CDR1 is LGHNA and CDR2 is YNFKEQ in the germline V gene. CDR3 in amino acids: CASSQEQVNQPQHF.

The chain uses TRBV20-1 and TRBJ2-1; TCRdb's D call of TRBD2 is untestable without DNA. CDR1 and CDR2 from the germline V gene are DFQATT and SNEGSKA (reference sequence). The CDR3 spans 15 residues. This CDR3 reads CSGFEGLSSYNEQFF.

The chain couples TRBV5-1 to TRBJ2-1; TCRdb picks TRBD1, but there is no DNA to check that call. The V gene's germline CDR1 is SGHRS and CDR2 YFSETQ. The CDR3 is 15 amino acids. CDR3 sequence reads: CASYTGTGIYNEQFF.

The chain carries TRBV6-1 and TRBJ2-2; without DNA, the TCRdb call of TRBD2 cannot be checked. The CDR3 loop spans 15 amino acids. Looked up from germline, CDR1 is MNHNS and CDR2 is SASEGT. CDR3 residues: CASSPPSGWTGELFF.

The CDR3 spells CASSRTTGWNTEAFF. The rearrangement joins TRBV6-5 to TRBJ1-1; TCRdb picks TRBD1, but there is no DNA to check that call. Germline loops: CDR1 MNHEY, CDR2 SVGAGI. This CDR3 contains 15 residues.

The chain is built from TRBV11-3 and TRBJ2-7. The germline gives CDR1 SGHNT, CDR2 YENEEA. This CDR3 is built from 13 residues. This chain's CDR3 is CASGSLGSYEQYF.

The chain uses TRBV9 and TRBJ1-1. Germline V CDR1 and CDR2: SGDLS, YYNGEE. The CDR3 runs 13 residues. CDR3 loop: CASSVAGFSEAFF.

The CDR3 here is CAIGSGTNTGELFF. V gene TRBV10-3 combines with J gene TRBJ2-2; TCRdb calls TRBD1, which cannot be checked without DNA. Germline CDR1 and CDR2: ENHRY and SYGVKD. The CDR3 spans 14 residues.

V usage is TRBV3-1 and J usage is TRBJ2-5; TCRdb outputs TRBD2, but without DNA this stays unchecked. Germline lookup yields CDR1 LGHDT and CDR2 YNNKEL (reference sequence). The CDR3 is 16 residues long. Here the CDR3 reads CASSPGGRGVGETQYF.

The J gene is TRBJ1-1, the V gene TRBV20-1; TCRdb's D call, TRBD1, is unchecked because there is no DNA. Germline lookup yields CDR1 DFQATT and CDR2 SNEGSKA (reference sequence). CDR3 length equals 14 residues. The chain's CDR3 is CSAGRQGLNTEAFF.

The chain couples TRBV7-2 to TRBJ2-3; the TCRdb call, TRBD2, lacks DNA for checking. The CDR3 has 15 amino acids. Germline CDR1 reads SGHTA; CDR2 reads FQGNSA. The CDR3: CASSLTGGIADTQYF.